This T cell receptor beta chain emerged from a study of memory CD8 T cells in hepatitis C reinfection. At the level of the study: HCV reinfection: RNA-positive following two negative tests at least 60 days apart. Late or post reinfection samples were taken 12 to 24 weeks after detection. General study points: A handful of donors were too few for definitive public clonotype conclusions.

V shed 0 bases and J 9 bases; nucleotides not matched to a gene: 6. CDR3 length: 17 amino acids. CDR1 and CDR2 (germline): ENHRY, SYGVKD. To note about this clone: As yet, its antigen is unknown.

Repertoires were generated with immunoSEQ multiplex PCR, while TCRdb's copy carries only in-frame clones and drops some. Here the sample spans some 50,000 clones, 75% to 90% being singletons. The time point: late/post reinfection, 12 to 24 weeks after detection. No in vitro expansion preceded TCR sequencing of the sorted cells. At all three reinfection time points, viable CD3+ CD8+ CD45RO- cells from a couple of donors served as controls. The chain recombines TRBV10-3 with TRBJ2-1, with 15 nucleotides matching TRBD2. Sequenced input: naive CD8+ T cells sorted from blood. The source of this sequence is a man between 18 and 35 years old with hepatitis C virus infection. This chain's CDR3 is CAISESGGLAGGSEQFF. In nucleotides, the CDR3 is TGTGCCATCAGTGAGTCGGGGGGACTAGCGGGAGGCTCTGAGCAGTTCTTC.